Detailed here is one TCR beta chain. This specimen comes from a study of shared clonotypes between healthy human individuals. Clones were read by immunoSEQ multiplex PCR, and TCRdb kept only the in-frame ones, dropping some. The repertoire holds 1,500,000 or so clones, around 98.5% seen once, with roughly 0.36% in the top ten. The CDR3 covers 12 residues. Deletions cut 4 bases from V and 7 bases from J, with 9 bases between. Germline CDR1 and CDR2: SGHRS and YFSETQ. The sample taken for sequencing was naive CD4+ T cells sorted from blood. The subset here: CD45RA+ positively selected. The source of this sequence is a man aged 25 to 45 in good health. The chain recombines TRBV5-1 with TRBJ2-1; D is possibly TRBD1 (5 bases). The CDR3 DNA reads TGCGCCAGCAGCCACAAGGGGAATGAGCAGTTCTTC. Its translation is CASSHKGNEQFF.